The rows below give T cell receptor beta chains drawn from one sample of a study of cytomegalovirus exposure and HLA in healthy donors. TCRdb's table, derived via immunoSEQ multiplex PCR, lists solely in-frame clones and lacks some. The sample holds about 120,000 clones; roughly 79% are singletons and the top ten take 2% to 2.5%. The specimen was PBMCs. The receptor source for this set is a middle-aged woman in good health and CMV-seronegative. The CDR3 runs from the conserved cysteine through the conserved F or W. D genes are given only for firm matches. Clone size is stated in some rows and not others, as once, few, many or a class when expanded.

CDR3 protein: CASSLEGVRQTQYF
CDR3 DNA: TGTGCCAGCAGCTTAGAAGGGGTTCGGCAGACCCAGTACTTC
clone size: NA
V gene: TRBV11-2
J gene: TRBJ2-5
D gene: NA

CDR3 protein: CASSEAYYKAGNQPQHF
CDR3 DNA: TGTGCCAGCAGTGAAGCGTATTATAAGGCGGGCAATCAGCCCCAGCATTTT
clone size: few
V gene: TRBV6-1
J gene: TRBJ1-5
D gene: NA

CDR3 protein: CASSVGGTAYNEQFF
CDR3 DNA: TGCGCCAGCAGCGTGGGAGGAACTGCCTACAATGAGCAGTTCTTC
clone size: NA
V gene: TRBV5-1
J gene: TRBJ2-1
D gene: NA

CDR3 protein: CAWSVPHASGTYEQYF
CDR3 DNA: TGTGCCTGGAGTGTACCCCATGCGAGCGGTACCTACGAGCAGTACTTC
clone size: NA
V gene: TRBV30
J gene: TRBJ2-7
D gene: NA

CDR3 protein: CASSIALGAKNTEAFF
CDR3 DNA: TGTGCCAGTAGTATAGCCCTTGGGGCTAAGAACACTGAAGCTTTCTTT
clone size: NA
V gene: TRBV19
J gene: TRBJ1-1
D gene: NA

CDR3 protein: CASRAGTVSNQPQHF
CDR3 DNA: TGTGCCAGCAGGGCCGGGACAGTGTCGAATCAGCCCCAGCATTTT
clone size: NA
V gene: TRBV2
J gene: TRBJ1-5
D gene: TRBD1

CDR3 protein: CASRLWGTETQYF
CDR3 DNA: TGCGCCAGCCGGCTCTGGGGCACAGAGACCCAGTACTTC
clone size: NA
V gene: TRBV5-1
J gene: TRBJ2-5
D gene: NA

CDR3 protein: CATALAGEGHTQYF
CDR3 DNA: TGTGCCACCGCTCTAGCGGGAGAGGGGCATACGCAGTATTTT
clone size: NA
V gene: TRBV6-1
J gene: TRBJ2-3
D gene: TRBD2

CDR3 protein: CASSQLVVGGGQYF
CDR3 DNA: TGCGCCAGCAGCCAACTAGTAGTAGGAGGTGGCCAGTACTTC
clone size: NA
V gene: TRBV4-1
J gene: TRBJ2-5
D gene: NA

CDR3 protein: CASSLQGLGANVLTF
CDR3 DNA: TGTGCCAGCAGCCTACAGGGTTTAGGGGCCAACGTCCTGACTTTC
clone size: NA
V gene: TRBV7-2
J gene: TRBJ2-6
D gene: NA

CDR3 protein: CASQRTGGGQPQHF
CDR3 DNA: TGTGCCAGCCAACGGACAGGGGGAGGCCAGCCCCAGCATTTT
clone size: NA
V gene: TRBV27
J gene: TRBJ1-5
D gene: TRBD1

CDR3 protein: CASSQGVLESFYEQYF
CDR3 DNA: TGTGCCAGCAGCCAAGGGGTCCTAGAGTCTTTCTACGAGCAGTACTTC
clone size: NA
V gene: TRBV4-2
J gene: TRBJ2-7
D gene: NA

CDR3 protein: CAWSVEETQYF
CDR3 DNA: TGTGCCTGGAGTGTAGAGGAGACCCAGTACTTC
clone size: NA
V gene: TRBV30
J gene: TRBJ2-5
D gene: NA

CDR3 protein: CSAGGQGYTF
CDR3 DNA: TGCAGTGCGGGGGGGCAGGGCTACACCTTC
clone size: NA
V gene: TRBV20-1
J gene: TRBJ1-2
D gene: NA

CDR3 protein: CASSLDSTRNEQFF
CDR3 DNA: TGCGCCAGCAGCCTCGATAGTACTCGCAATGAGCAGTTCTTC
clone size: NA
V gene: TRBV4-1
J gene: TRBJ2-1
D gene: NA

CDR3 protein: CASSLGTGSNTGELFF
CDR3 DNA: TGCGCCAGCAGCTTGGGGACAGGTTCGAACACCGGGGAGCTGTTTTTT
clone size: once
V gene: TRBV5-1
J gene: TRBJ2-2
D gene: TRBD1

CDR3 protein: CASSVRGSNYGYTF
CDR3 DNA: TGTGCCAGTAGCGTCAGGGGAAGTAACTATGGCTACACCTTC
clone size: NA
V gene: TRBV19
J gene: TRBJ1-2
D gene: NA

CDR3 protein: CASRDYYEQYF
CDR3 DNA: TGTGCCTCCCGTGACTACTACGAGCAGTACTTC
clone size: NA
V gene: TRBV2
J gene: TRBJ2-7
D gene: NA

CDR3 protein: CAISESGTSGTDTQYF
CDR3 DNA: TGTGCCATCAGTGAGTCGGGGACTAGCGGCACAGATACGCAGTATTTT
clone size: once
V gene: TRBV10-3
J gene: TRBJ2-3
D gene: TRBD2

CDR3 protein: CASTQGYEQYF
CDR3 DNA: TGTGCCAGCACCCAGGGTTACGAGCAGTACTTC
clone size: NA
V gene: TRBV6-5
J gene: TRBJ2-7
D gene: NA

CDR3 protein: CASSFGTVGGYTF
CDR3 DNA: TGTGCCAGCAGCTTTGGGACAGTAGGTGGCTACACCTTC
clone size: NA
V gene: TRBV7-3
J gene: TRBJ1-2
D gene: TRBD1

CDR3 protein: CASSLGGAQPQHF
CDR3 DNA: TGTGCCAGCAGTTTGGGAGGTGCTCAGCCCCAGCATTTT
clone size: NA
V gene: TRBV27
J gene: TRBJ1-5
D gene: NA

CDR3 protein: CASSIPGQVFHQPQHF
CDR3 DNA: TGTGCCAGTAGTATCCCCGGACAGGTCTTTCATCAGCCCCAGCATTTT
clone size: NA
V gene: TRBV19
J gene: TRBJ1-5
D gene: TRBD1

CDR3 protein: CASSQERGGYNEQFF
CDR3 DNA: TGTGCCAGCAGCCAGGAGCGGGGGGGATACAATGAGCAGTTCTTC
clone size: NA
V gene: TRBV4-2
J gene: TRBJ2-1
D gene: TRBD2

CDR3 protein: CAWSGGGLPGGNTIYF
CDR3 DNA: TGTGCCTGGAGCGGGGGGGGCCTTCCAGGTGGAAACACCATATATTTT
clone size: NA
V gene: TRBV30
J gene: TRBJ1-3
D gene: NA

CDR3 protein: CASSLGQGNYEQYF
CDR3 DNA: TGCGCCAGCAGCTTGGGACAGGGAAACTACGAGCAGTACTTC
clone size: NA
V gene: TRBV5-1
J gene: TRBJ2-7
D gene: TRBD1

CDR3 protein: CASSHNTGGSYEQYF
CDR3 DNA: TGCGCCAGCAGCCACAACACAGGGGGGAGTTACGAGCAGTACTTC
clone size: NA
V gene: TRBV4-1
J gene: TRBJ2-7
D gene: TRBD1

CDR3 protein: CASSSMDRGTDTQYF
CDR3 DNA: TGTGCCAGCAGCTCGATGGACAGGGGAACAGATACGCAGTATTTT
clone size: NA
V gene: TRBV5-6
J gene: TRBJ2-3
D gene: TRBD1

CDR3 protein: CASSFAGSSTDTQYF
CDR3 DNA: TGCGCCAGCAGCTTTGCGGGTTCGAGCACAGATACGCAGTATTTT
clone size: NA
V gene: TRBV5-1
J gene: TRBJ2-3
D gene: NA

CDR3 protein: CASSSLDRYEQYF
CDR3 DNA: TGTGCCAGCAGCTCCCTTGATAGATACGAGCAGTACTTC
clone size: NA
V gene: TRBV7-9
J gene: TRBJ2-7
D gene: NA

CDR3 protein: CASSLEGTGGYQETQYF
CDR3 DNA: TGTGCCAGCAGCTTAGAAGGGACAGGGGGGTACCAAGAGACCCAGTACTTC
clone size: NA
V gene: TRBV13
J gene: TRBJ2-5
D gene: TRBD1

CDR3 protein: CASSRTSGTYEQYF
CDR3 DNA: TGCGCCAGCAGCCGGACTAGCGGGACCTACGAGCAGTACTTC
clone size: NA
V gene: TRBV4-1
J gene: TRBJ2-7
D gene: TRBD2

CDR3 protein: CASSLGLDSLNTEAFF
CDR3 DNA: TGCGCCAGCAGCTTGGGTCTGGACAGCCTGAACACTGAAGCTTTCTTT
clone size: NA
V gene: TRBV5-1
J gene: TRBJ1-1
D gene: NA

CDR3 protein: CSSSPSTPGSPDYGYTF
CDR3 DNA: TGTTCCAGCAGCCCGTCAACCCCCGGGAGCCCAGACTATGGCTACACCTTC
clone size: NA
V gene: TRBV7-9
J gene: TRBJ1-2
D gene: NA

CDR3 protein: CATSSDRGGGNTIYF
CDR3 DNA: TGTGCCACCAGCAGTGACAGGGGAGGAGGAAACACCATATATTTT
clone size: once
V gene: TRBV15
J gene: TRBJ1-3
D gene: TRBD1